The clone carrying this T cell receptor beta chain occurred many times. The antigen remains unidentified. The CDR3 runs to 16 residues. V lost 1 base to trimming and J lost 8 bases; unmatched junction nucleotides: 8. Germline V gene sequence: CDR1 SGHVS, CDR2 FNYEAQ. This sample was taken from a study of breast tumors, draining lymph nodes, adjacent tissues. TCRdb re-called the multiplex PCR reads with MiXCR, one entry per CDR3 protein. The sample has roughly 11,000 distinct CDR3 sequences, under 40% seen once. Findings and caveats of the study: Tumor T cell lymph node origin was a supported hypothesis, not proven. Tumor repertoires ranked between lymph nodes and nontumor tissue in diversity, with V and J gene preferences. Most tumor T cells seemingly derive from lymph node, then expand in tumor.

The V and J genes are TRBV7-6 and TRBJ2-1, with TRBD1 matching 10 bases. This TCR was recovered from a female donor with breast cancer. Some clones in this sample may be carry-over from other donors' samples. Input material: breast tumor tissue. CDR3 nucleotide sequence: TGTGCCAGCAGCTTAGGGACAGGGGGATCTTTCGATGAGCAGTTCTTC. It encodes CASSLGTGGSFDEQFF.